This TCR beta chain was found in a study of T cell responses to AZD1222 COVID-19 vaccine. Study outcomes and limitations: Two AZD1222 doses significantly raised spike-specific TCR breadth and depth over controls. After the peak T cell response, and only then, were repertoires sampled.

The repertoire was sequenced with immunoSEQ multiplex PCR; TCRdb's copy has only in-frame clones and lacks some. The repertoire includes 120,000 to 150,000 clones, 85% to 95% of them detected once, and less than 2% sits in the top ten. The CDR3 has 16 amino acids. Germline lookup yields CDR1 MNHEY and CDR2 SVGEGT. V lost 0 bases, J lost 1 base, and 3 bases stayed unmatched. Worth noting for this clone: As yet, its antigen is unknown.

V usage is TRBV6-2 or TRBV6-3 and J usage is TRBJ2-1; 7 bases are shared with TRBD2. Sequences were derived from peripheral blood, sampled on day 0 of AZD1222 vaccination. This receptor was obtained from an adult in good health. CDR3 sequence (DNA): TGTGCCAGCAGTTACTCGGAGGGAGGGTCCTACAATGAGCAGTTCTTC. Amino acid sequence: CASSYSEGGSYNEQFF.